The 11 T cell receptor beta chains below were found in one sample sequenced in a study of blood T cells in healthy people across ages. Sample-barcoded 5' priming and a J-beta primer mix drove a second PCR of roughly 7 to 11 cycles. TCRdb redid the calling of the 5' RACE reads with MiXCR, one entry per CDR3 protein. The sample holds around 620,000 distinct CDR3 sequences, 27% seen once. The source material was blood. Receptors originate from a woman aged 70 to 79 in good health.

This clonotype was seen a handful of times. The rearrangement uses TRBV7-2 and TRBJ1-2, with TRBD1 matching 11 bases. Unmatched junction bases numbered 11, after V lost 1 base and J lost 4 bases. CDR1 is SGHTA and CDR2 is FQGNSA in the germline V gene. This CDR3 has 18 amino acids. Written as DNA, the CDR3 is TGTGCCAGCAGCTTAGTTGGAGGTGGGGGACAGGGGGTCTATGGCTACACCTTC. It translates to CASSLVGGGGQGVYGYTF.

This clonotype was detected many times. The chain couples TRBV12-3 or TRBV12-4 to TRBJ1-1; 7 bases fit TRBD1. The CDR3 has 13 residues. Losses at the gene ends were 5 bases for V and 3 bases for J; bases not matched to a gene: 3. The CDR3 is CASSRGLDTEAFF. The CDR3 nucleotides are TGTGCCAGCAGTAGGGGGCTGGACACTGAAGCTTTCTTT.

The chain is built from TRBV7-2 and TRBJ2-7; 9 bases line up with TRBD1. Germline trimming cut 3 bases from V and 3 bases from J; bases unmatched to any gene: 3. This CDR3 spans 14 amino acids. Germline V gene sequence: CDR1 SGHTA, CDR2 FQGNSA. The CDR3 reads CASSLTGGRYEQYF. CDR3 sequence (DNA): TGTGCCAGCAGCTTGACAGGGGGACGCTACGAGCAGTACTTC.

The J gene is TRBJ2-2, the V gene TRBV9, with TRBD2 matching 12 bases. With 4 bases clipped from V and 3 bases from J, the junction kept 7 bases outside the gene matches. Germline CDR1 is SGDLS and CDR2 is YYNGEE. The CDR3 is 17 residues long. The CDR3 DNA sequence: TGTGCCAGCAGCCCCGGGTCTAGCGGGGGGGACACCGGGGAGCTGTTTTTT. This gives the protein CASSPGSSGGDTGELFF.

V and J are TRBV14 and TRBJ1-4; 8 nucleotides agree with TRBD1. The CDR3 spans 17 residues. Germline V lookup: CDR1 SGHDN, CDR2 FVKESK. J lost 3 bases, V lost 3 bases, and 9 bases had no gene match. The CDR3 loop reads CASSHHRGIGANEKLFF. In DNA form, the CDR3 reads TGTGCCAGCAGCCACCACAGGGGGATTGGAGCTAATGAAAAACTGTTTTTT.

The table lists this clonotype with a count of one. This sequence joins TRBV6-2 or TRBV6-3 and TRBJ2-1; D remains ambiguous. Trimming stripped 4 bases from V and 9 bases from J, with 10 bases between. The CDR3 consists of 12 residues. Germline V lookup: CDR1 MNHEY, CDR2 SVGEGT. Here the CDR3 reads CASSSFVLEQFF. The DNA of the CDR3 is TGTGCCAGCAGTTCCTTTGTTCTTGAGCAGTTCTTC.

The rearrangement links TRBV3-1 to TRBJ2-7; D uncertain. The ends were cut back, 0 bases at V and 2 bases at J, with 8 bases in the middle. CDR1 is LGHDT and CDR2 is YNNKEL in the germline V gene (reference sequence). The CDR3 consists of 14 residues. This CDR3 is CASSQDPAAYEQYF. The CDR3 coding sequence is TGTGCCAGCAGCCAAGACCCGGCAGCCTACGAGCAGTACTTC.

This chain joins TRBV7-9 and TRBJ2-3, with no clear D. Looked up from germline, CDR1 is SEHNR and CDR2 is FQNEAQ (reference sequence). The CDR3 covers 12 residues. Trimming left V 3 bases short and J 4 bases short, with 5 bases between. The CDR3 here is CASSFAPDTQYF. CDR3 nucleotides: TGTGCCAGCAGCTTTGCCCCAGATACGCAGTATTTT.

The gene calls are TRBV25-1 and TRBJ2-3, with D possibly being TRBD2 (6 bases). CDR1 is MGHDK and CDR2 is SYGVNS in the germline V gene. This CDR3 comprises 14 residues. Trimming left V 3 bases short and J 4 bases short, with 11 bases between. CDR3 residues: CASSEMEGADTQYF. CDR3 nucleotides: TGTGCCAGCAGTGAGATGGAGGGCGCAGATACGCAGTATTTT. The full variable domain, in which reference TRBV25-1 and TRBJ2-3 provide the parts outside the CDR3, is EADIYQTPRYLVIGTGKKITLECSQTMGHDKMYWYQQDPGMELHLIHYSYGVNSTEKGDLSSESTVSRIRTEHFPLTLESARPSHTSQYLCASSEMEGADTQYFGPGTRLTVL.

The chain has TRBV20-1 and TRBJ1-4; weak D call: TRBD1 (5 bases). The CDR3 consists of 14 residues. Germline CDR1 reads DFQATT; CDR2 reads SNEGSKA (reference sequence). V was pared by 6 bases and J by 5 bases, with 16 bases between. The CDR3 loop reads CSAPRLGGNEKLFF. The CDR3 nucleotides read TGCAGTGCCCCGCGACTCGGGGGGAATGAAAAACTGTTTTTT.

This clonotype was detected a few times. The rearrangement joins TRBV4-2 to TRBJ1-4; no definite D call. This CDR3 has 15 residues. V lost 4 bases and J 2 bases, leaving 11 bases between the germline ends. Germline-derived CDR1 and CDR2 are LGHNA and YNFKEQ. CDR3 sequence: CASSRSSGTNEKLFF. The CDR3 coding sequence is TGTGCCAGCAGCCGCTCTAGCGGCACTAATGAAAAACTGTTTTTT.